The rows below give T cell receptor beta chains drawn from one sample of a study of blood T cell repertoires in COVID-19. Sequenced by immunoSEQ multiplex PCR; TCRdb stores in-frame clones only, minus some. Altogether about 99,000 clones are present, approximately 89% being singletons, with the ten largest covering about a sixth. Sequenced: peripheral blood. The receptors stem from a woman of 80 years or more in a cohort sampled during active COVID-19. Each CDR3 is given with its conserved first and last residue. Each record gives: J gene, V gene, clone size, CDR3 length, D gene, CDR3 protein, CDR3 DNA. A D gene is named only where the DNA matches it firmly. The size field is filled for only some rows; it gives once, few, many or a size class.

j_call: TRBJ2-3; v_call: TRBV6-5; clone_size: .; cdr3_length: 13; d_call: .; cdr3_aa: CASRFRASDTQYF; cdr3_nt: TGTGCCAGCAGGTTCAGGGCCTCAGATACGCAGTATTTT
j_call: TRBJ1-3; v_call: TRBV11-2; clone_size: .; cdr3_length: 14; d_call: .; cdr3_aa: CASSLSQAGNTIYF; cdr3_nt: TGTGCCAGCAGCTTATCACAGGCTGGAAACACCATATATTTT
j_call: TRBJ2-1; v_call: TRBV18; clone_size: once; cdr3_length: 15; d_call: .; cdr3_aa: CASSPPGGSYNEQFF; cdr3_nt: TGTGCCAGCTCACCCCCCGGGGGCTCCTACAATGAGCAGTTCTTC
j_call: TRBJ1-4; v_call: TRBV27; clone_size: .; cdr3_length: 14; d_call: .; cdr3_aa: CASSLGEGNEKLFF; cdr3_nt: TGTGCCAGCAGTTTGGGGGAGGGAAATGAAAAACTGTTTTTT
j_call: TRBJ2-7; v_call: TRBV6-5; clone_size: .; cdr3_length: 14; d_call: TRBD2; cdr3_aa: CASSRGTSDDEQYF; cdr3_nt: TGTGCCAGCAGTCGCGGGACTAGCGACGACGAGCAGTACTTC
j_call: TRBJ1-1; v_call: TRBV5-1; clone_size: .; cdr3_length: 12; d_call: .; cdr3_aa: CASRDGSTEAFF; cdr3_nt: TGCGCCAGCAGGGATGGGAGCACTGAAGCTTTCTTT
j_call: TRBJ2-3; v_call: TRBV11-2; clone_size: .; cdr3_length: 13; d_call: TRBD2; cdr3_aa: CASRAGFTDTQYF; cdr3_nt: TGTGCCAGCAGAGCGGGGTTCACAGATACGCAGTATTTT
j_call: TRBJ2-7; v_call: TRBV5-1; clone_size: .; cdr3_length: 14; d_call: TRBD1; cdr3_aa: CASNSGTGSHEQYF; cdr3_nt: TGCGCCAGCAACTCCGGGACAGGGTCCCACGAGCAGTACTTC
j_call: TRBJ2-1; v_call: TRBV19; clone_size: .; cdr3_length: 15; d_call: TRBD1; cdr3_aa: CASSPGQGAYNEQFF; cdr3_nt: TGTGCCAGTAGTCCTGGACAGGGGGCTTACAATGAGCAGTTCTTC
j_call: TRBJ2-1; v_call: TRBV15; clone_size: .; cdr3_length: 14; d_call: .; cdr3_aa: CATGRQGSYNEQFF; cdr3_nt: TGTGCCACCGGACGGCAGGGGTCCTACAATGAGCAGTTCTTC
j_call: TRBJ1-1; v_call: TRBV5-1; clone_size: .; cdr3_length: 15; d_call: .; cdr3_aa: CASSLTYRENTEAFF; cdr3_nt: TGCGCCAGCAGCTTGACCTACCGGGAGAACACTGAAGCTTTCTTT
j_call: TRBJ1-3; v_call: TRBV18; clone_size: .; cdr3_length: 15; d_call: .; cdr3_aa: CASSPSQSSGNTIYF; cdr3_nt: TGTGCCAGCTCACCGTCACAGAGCTCTGGAAACACCATATATTTT
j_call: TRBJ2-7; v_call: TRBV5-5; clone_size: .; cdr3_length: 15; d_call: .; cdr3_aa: CASSWGQVGSYEQYF; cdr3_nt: TGTGCCAGCAGCTGGGGGCAGGTTGGATCCTACGAGCAGTACTTC
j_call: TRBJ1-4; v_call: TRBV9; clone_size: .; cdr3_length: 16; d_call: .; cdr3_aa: CASSVGRGTTNEKLFF; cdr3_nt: TGTGCCAGCAGCGTAGGGCGGGGGACAACTAATGAAAAACTGTTTTTT
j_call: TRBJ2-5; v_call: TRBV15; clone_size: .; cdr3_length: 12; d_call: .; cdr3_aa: CATSRDRGTQYF; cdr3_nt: TGTGCCACCAGCAGAGATAGGGGGACCCAGTACTTC
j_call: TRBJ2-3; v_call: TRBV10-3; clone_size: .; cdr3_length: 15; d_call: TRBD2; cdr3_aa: CAITGTSAPWDTQYF; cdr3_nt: TGTGCCATCACTGGGACTAGTGCCCCGTGGGATACGCAGTATTTT
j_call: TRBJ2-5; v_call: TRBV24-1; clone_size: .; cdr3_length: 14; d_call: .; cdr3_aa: CATSDTGQGETQYF; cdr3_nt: TGTGCCACCAGTGACACAGGGCAGGGGGAGACCCAGTACTTC
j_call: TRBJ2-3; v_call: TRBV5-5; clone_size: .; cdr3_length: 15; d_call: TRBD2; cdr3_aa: CASSFTSGSIDTQYF; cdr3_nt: TGTGCCAGCAGCTTCACTAGCGGGAGTATAGATACGCAGTATTTT
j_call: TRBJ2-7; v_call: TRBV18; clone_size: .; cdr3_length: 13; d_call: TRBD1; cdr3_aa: CASSDREVGEQYF; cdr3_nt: TGTGCCAGCTCGGACAGGGAGGTGGGCGAGCAGTACTTC
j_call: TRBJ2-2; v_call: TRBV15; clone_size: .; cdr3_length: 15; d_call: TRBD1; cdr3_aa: CATSRRGQNTGELFF; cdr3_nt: TGTGCCACCAGCCGCAGGGGGCAGAACACCGGGGAGCTGTTTTTT
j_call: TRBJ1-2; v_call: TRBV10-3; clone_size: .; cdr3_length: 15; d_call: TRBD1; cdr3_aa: CAISVGQDSNYGYTF; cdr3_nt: TGTGCCATCAGTGTTGGACAGGATAGTAACTATGGCTACACCTTC
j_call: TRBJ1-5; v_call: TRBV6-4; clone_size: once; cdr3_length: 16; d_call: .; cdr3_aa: CASSDSALGVGQPQHF; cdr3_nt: TGTGCCAGCAGTGACTCGGCTCTAGGGGTAGGTCAGCCCCAGCATTTT
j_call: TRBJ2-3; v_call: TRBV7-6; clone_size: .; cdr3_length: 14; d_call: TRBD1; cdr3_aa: CASSWDRGGNTQYF; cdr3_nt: TGTGCCAGCAGCTGGGACAGGGGGGGGAATACGCAGTATTTT
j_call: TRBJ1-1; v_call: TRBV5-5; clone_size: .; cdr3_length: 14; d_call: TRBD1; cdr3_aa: CASSSRGLGTEAFF; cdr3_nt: TGTGCCAGCAGCTCCAGGGGGCTAGGCACTGAAGCTTTCTTT
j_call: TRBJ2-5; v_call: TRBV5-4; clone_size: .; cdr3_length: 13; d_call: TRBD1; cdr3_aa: CASRGTVRETQYF; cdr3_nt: TGTGCCAGCAGGGGGACAGTGAGAGAGACCCAGTACTTC
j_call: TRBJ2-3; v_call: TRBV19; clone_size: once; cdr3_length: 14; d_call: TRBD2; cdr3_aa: CASSFTSVQDTQYF; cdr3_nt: TGTGCCAGTAGTTTTACTAGCGTCCAAGATACGCAGTATTTT
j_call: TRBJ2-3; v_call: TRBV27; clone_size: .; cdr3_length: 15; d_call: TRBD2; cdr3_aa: CASRPLAVLTDTQYF; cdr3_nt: TGTGCCAGCAGGCCACTAGCGGTCCTCACAGATACGCAGTATTTT
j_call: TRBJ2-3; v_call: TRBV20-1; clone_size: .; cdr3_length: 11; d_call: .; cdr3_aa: CSARGGVTQYF; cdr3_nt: TGCAGTGCCAGGGGAGGGGTAACGCAGTATTTT
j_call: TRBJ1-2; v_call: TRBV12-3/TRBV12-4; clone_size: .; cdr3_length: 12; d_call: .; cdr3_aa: CASSLTGIEGTF; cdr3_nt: TGTGCCAGCAGTTTAACAGGGATTGAGGGCACCTTC